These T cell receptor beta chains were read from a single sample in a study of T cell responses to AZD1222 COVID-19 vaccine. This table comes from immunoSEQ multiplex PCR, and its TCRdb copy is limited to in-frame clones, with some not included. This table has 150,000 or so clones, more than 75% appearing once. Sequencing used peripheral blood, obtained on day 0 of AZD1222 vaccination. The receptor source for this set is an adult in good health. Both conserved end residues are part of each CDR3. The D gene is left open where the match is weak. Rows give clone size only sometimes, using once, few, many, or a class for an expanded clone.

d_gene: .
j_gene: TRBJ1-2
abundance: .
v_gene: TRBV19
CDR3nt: TGTGCCAGTAGTCCTTATGGTGACACCCTCCTCTATGGCTACACCTTC
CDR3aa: CASSPYGDTLLYGYTF

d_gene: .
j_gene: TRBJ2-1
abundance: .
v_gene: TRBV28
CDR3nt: TGTGCCAGCAGTTTTACGTACAATGAGCAGTTCTTC
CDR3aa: CASSFTYNEQFF

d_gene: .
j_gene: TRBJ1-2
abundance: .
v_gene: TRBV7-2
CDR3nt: TGTGCCAGCAGCCATCGACAGGCCAGAGAGTATGGCTACACCTTC
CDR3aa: CASSHRQAREYGYTF

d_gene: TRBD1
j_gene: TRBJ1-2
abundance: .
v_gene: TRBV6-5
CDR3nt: TGTGCCAGCACGACCGGGACAGGGACCTATGGCTACACCTTC
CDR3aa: CASTTGTGTYGYTF

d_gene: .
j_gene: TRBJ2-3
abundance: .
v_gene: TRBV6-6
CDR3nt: TGTGCCAGCAGTCAATTTCCCGGGACGAAAGGGACAGATACGCAGTATTTT
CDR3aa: CASSQFPGTKGTDTQYF

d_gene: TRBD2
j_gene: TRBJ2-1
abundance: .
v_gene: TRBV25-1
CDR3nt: TGTGCCAGTACTCGGGCGGGGGGGGCCAGTGAGCAGTTCTTC
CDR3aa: CASTRAGGASEQFF

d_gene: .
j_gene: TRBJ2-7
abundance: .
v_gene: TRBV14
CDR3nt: TGTGCCAGCAGCCAAGATCTTGGGGGCGAGCAGTACTTC
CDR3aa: CASSQDLGGEQYF

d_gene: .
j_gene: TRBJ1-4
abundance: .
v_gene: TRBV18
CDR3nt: TGTGCCAGCTCACCATCCGGGACCGGCAATGAAAAACTGTTTTTT
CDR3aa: CASSPSGTGNEKLFF

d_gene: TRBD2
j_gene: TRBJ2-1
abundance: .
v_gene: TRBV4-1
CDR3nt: TGCGCCAGCAGCCCCCATAGGGAGGGTATCTTTTATGAGCAGTTCTTC
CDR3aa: CASSPHREGIFYEQFF

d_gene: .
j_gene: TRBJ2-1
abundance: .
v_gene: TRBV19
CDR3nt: TGTGCCAGTAGACTGGGTTCCTACAATGAGCAGTTCTTC
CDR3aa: CASRLGSYNEQFF

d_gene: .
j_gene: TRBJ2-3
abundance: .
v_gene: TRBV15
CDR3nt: TGTGCCACCAGGGCAGCCACTAGCACAGATACGCAGTATTTT
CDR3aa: CATRAATSTDTQYF

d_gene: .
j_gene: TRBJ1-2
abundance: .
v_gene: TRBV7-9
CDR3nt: TGTGCCAGCAGCGGACGGACGTCTGTGGTAGGCTACACCTTC
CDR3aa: CASSGRTSVVGYTF

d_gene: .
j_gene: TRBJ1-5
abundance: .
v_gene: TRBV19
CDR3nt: TGTGCCAGTACAGGGCGTGACCAGCATTTT
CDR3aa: CASTGRDQHF

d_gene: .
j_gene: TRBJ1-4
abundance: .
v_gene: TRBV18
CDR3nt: TGTGCCAGCTCACCCACCATTAGCCTTAATGAAAAACTGTTTTTT
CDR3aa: CASSPTISLNEKLFF

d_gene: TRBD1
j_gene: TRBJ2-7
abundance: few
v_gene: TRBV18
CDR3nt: TGTGCCAGCTCAGGACAGGGTGTTTCCCACGAGCAGTACTTC
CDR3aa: CASSGQGVSHEQYF

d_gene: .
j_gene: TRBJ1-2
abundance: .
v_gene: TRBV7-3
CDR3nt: TGTGCCAGCAGCTTATCGGACCCTCAGGTGGATGGCTACACCTTC
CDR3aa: CASSLSDPQVDGYTF

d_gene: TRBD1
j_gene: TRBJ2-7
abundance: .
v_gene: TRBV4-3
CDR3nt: TGCGCCAGCAGCCAAGATACAGGGGGCAGCTACGAGCAGTACTTC
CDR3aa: CASSQDTGGSYEQYF

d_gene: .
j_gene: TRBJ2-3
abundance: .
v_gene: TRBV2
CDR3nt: TGTGCCAGCAGTGACGTCCGTCGGGCCAACACAGATACGCAGTATTTT
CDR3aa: CASSDVRRANTDTQYF

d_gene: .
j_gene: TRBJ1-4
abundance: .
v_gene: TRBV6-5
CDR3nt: TGTGCCAGCAGGGGACCGGGCCCAACTAATGAAAAACTGTTTTTT
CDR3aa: CASRGPGPTNEKLFF

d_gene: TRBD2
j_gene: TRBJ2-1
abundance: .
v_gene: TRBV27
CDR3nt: TGTGCCAGCAAAGACCTTGGTAGCGGGAGCGGGAATGAGCAGTTCTTC
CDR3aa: CASKDLGSGSGNEQFF

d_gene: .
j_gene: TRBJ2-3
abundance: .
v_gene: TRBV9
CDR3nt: TGTGCCAGCAGCGCCGGGAGTTCCGGAGATACGCAGTATTTT
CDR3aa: CASSAGSSGDTQYF

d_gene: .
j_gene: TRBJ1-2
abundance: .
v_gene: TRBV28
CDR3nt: TGTGCCAGCAGTTTACAGGCTTATGGCTACACCTTC
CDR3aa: CASSLQAYGYTF

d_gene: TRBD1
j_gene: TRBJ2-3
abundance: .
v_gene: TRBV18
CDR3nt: TGTGCCAGCTCACCAGTCACAGGGGGTACTGCAGATACGCAGTATTTT
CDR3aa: CASSPVTGGTADTQYF

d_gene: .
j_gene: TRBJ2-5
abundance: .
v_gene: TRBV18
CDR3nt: TGTGCCAGCTCACCGGCAGGACAAGAGACCCAGTACTTC
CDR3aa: CASSPAGQETQYF